These 22 T cell receptor beta chains came from one sample sequenced in a study of cytomegalovirus exposure and HLA in healthy donors. Data came from immunoSEQ multiplex PCR; TCRdb stores just in-frame clones and leaves some out. The data contain 150,000 to 200,000 clones, just under 85% of them singletons. Sequencing was carried out using PBMCs. The origin of the receptors is a young man in good health and CMV-seropositive.

V is TRBV5-8 and J is TRBJ1-2; no clear D. V lost 0 bases and J lost 4, with 16 bases in between. The CDR3 loop spans 16 amino acids. Looked up from germline, CDR1 is SGHTS and CDR2 is YDEGEE. CDR3 sequence (DNA): TGTGCCAGCAGCTTGGATGGCGGGGTGGCTGCCTATGGCTACACCTTC. Translation gives CASSLDGGVAAYGYTF.

The CDR3 DNA sequence: TGTGCCAGCAGTGACTCAGCGGGGGGGCCCGGGGAGCTGTTTTTT. This codes for CASSDSAGGPGELFF. The V gene is TRBV6-4, the J gene TRBJ2-2; 10 nucleotides align to TRBD2. Germline CDR1 and CDR2: MRHNA and SNTAGT. Losses at the gene ends were 0 bases for V and 6 bases for J; bases not matched to a gene: 1. The CDR3 totals 15 residues.

The chain couples TRBV18 to TRBJ2-5, with 7 nucleotides matching TRBD1. V was clipped by 4 bases and J by 7 bases; unmatched bases: 15. The CDR3 covers 16 residues. Germline CDR1 KGHSH, CDR2 LQKENI. CDR3 region: CASSLDRDSEAWTQYF. The CDR3 coding sequence is TGTGCCAGCTCACTTGATCGGGACAGTGAAGCTTGGACCCAGTACTTC.

This clone was detected only a few times. The chain couples TRBV11-2 to TRBJ2-7, with D tentatively TRBD1 (6 bases). The CDR3 has 14 amino acids. V lost 0 bases, J lost 5 bases, and 11 bases lay in between. From germline, CDR1 is SGHAT and CDR2 FQNNGV. As DNA, the CDR3 is TGTGCCAGCAGCTTAGATGCGGCAGGGGACGAGCAGTACTTC. This sequence encodes CASSLDAAGDEQYF.

The sample holds a few counts of this clone. This chain connects TRBV6-5 to TRBJ2-7; 7 bases map to TRBD1. V shed 2 bases, J shed 3 bases, and the junction held 1 base outside the gene matches. The germline gives CDR1 MNHEY, CDR2 SVGAGI. The CDR3 covers 13 residues. The CDR3 here is CASSYRQGYEQYF. DNA for the CDR3: TGTGCCAGCAGTTACAGACAGGGCTACGAGCAGTACTTC.

The chain links TRBV4-3 to TRBJ2-3; 9 bases are a match to TRBD2. The V segment lost 1 base and the J segment 7 bases; nucleotides outside the gene matches: 9. Germline CDR1 and CDR2: LGHNA and YSLEER. The CDR3 spans 16 residues. The CDR3 here is CASSQAGSGGLNTQYF. The CDR3 region has the DNA TGCGCCAGCAGCCAAGCCGGCAGCGGGGGGTTAAATACGCAGTATTTT.

Here the CDR3 DNA reads TGCAGTGCTAGCTACAGCTATGGCTACACCTTC. Protein product: CSASYSYGYTF. V gene TRBV20-1 combines with J gene TRBJ1-2; D gene unclear. The length of the CDR3 is 11 residues. Deletions cut 3 bases from V and 4 bases from J, with 6 bases between. Germline lookup yields CDR1 DFQATT and CDR2 SNEGSKA (reference sequence).

V gene TRBV11-1 combines with J gene TRBJ1-2; D unclear. The CDR3 has 13 residues. V lost 1 base to trimming and J lost 2 bases, with 5 bases between them. CDR1 and CDR2 from the germline V gene are SGHAT and FQDESV (reference sequence). The CDR3 sequence: CASSLEENYGYTF. The CDR3 DNA sequence: TGTGCCAGCAGCTTAGAGGAGAACTATGGCTACACCTTC.

The chain combines TRBV6-1 with TRBJ1-1; D may be TRBD1 (6 bases). The CDR3 consists of 14 residues. Germline CDR1 is MNHNS and CDR2 is SASEGT. Trimming cost V 4 bases and J 0 bases, with 9 bases left between them. The CDR3 region has the DNA TGTGCCAGCAGTGCGGACAGCATGAACACTGAAGCTTTCTTT. Protein product: CASSADSMNTEAFF.

This chain connects TRBV2 to TRBJ1-2; D unclear. The V end lost 10 bases, the J end lost 5 bases, and 17 bases lay between the germline ends. The CDR3 loop spans 13 amino acids. The germline gives CDR1 SNHLY, CDR2 FYNNEI. Here the CDR3 reads CATYLSLGYGYTF. Here the CDR3 DNA reads TGTGCCACCTACCTCTCCCTCGGGTATGGCTACACCTTC.

About this clone itself: One end of the junction does not line up with germline, which may come from a read error. CDR3 loop: CASSQDLRGLELAGYTF. The CDR3 bases are TGCGCCAGCAGCCAAGATCTCCGGGGGTTGGAATTAGCTGGCTACACCTTC. The V call is TRBV5-4, the J call TRBJ1-2, with D possibly matching TRBD1 (5 bases). The CDR3 length is 17 residues. Per the germline V gene, CDR1 is SGHNT and CDR2 is YYREEE (reference sequence).

The gene calls are TRBV5-1 and TRBJ2-3, with TRBD2 matching 10 bases. The CDR3 totals 18 residues. With 1 base clipped from V and 4 bases from J, the junction kept 12 bases outside the gene matches. Germline loops: CDR1 SGHRS, CDR2 YFSETQ. DNA of the CDR3: TGCGCCAGCAGCTTGAGGAGTGGACTAGCGGTGAGGCCAGATACGCAGTATTTT. This codes for CASSLRSGLAVRPDTQYF.

The genes are TRBV9 and TRBJ1-6; 9 positions agree with TRBD1. This CDR3 comprises 18 residues. Germline CDR1 is SGDLS and CDR2 is YYNGEE. Germline trimming cut 4 bases from V and 9 bases from J; bases unmatched to any gene: 17. This chain's CDR3 is CASSPRDRALARSSPLHF. As DNA, the CDR3 is TGTGCCAGCAGCCCTCGGGACAGGGCGCTTGCCAGGTCTTCACCCCTCCACTTT. The full variable domain, rest sourced from reference TRBV9 and TRBJ1-6, is DSGVTQTPKHLITATGQRVTLRCSPRSGDLSVYWYQQSLDQGLQFLIQYYNGEERAKGNILERFSAQQFPDLHSELNLSSLELGDSALYFCASSPRDRALARSSPLHFGNGTRLTVT.

The chain has TRBV5-6 and TRBJ2-7; 7 bases match TRBD2. The germline gives CDR1 SGHDT, CDR2 YYEEEE. The junction had 6 bases not matched to a gene; V was cut back by 4 bases and J by 2 bases. The CDR3 length is 14 residues. The CDR3 region is CASSPNGGAYEQYF. The CDR3 DNA reads TGTGCCAGCAGCCCCAATGGGGGGGCCTACGAGCAGTACTTC.

This chain connects TRBV9 to TRBJ2-3; D is perhaps TRBD2 (6 bases). This CDR3 is 16 amino acids long. Germline loops: CDR1 SGDLS, CDR2 YYNGEE. The V end lost 2 bases, the J end lost 3 bases, and 16 bases lay between the germline ends. The CDR3 sequence is CASSVPRLEGTDTQYF. DNA of the CDR3: TGTGCCAGCAGCGTCCCGCGACTAGAGGGGACAGATACGCAGTATTTT.

The rearrangement links TRBV9 to TRBJ1-3; D is undetermined. V lost 4 bases to trimming and J lost 5 bases, with 10 bases between them. The CDR3 totals 13 residues. The V gene's germline CDR1 is SGDLS and CDR2 YYNGEE. CDR3 residues: CASSPRVRNTIYF. The CDR3 bases are TGTGCCAGCAGCCCCCGAGTTAGAAACACCATATATTTT.

The chain carries TRBV11-2 and TRBJ2-2; D is possibly TRBD1 (5 bases). CDR3 length: 14 amino acids. V was cut by 5 bases and J by 1 base, with 8 bases left in between. CDR1 and CDR2 from the germline V gene are SGHAT and FQNNGV. This chain's CDR3 is CASSRDRNTGELFF. The CDR3 bases are TGTGCCAGCAGCAGAGACAGGAACACCGGGGAGCTGTTTTTT.

The chain employs TRBV9 and TRBJ2-5; TRBD2 agrees at 7 bases. The J segment lost 2 bases and the V segment lost 4 bases, leaving 8 bases of the junction unmatched. Germline loops: CDR1 SGDLS, CDR2 YYNGEE. The CDR3 is made up of 15 amino acids. CDR3 amino acids: CASSPLGDYQETQYF. DNA of the CDR3: TGTGCCAGCAGCCCTCTTGGGGACTATCAAGAGACCCAGTACTTC.

In its sample, this clone was seen many times. This chain links TRBV7-9 with TRBJ2-5, with a tentative D call TRBD2 (6 bases). CDR3 length: 12 amino acids. The V end was cut by 8 bases, the J end by 2 bases, with 9 bases between. The germline V gene has CDR1 SEHNR and CDR2 FQNEAQ (reference sequence). This chain's CDR3 is CASVRGQETQYF. As DNA, the CDR3 is TGTGCCAGCGTTCGGGGGCAAGAGACCCAGTACTTC. Variable domain in full (rest from reference TRBV7-9 and TRBJ2-5): DTGVSQNPRHKITKRGQNVTFRCDPISEHNRLYWYRQTLGQGPEFLTYFQNEAQLEKSRLLSDRFSAERPKGSFSTLEIQRTEQGDSAMYLCASVRGQETQYFGPGTRLLVL.

The rearrangement links TRBV29-1 to TRBJ1-1, with 9 bases aligning to TRBD1. The length of the CDR3 is 13 residues. V lost 7 bases to trimming and J lost 4 bases; unmatched junction nucleotides: 7. Germline V gene data show CDR1 as SQVTM and CDR2 as ANQGSEA. Here the CDR3 DNA reads TGCAGCGGCGGACAGGGGCACAGCACTGAAGCTTTCTTT. Its protein product is CSGGQGHSTEAFF.

This clone was seen only once. The chain couples TRBV10-3 to TRBJ1-1; 9 nucleotides align to TRBD1. Germline V lookup: CDR1 ENHRY, CDR2 SYGVKD. J lost 7 bases, V lost 5 bases, and 5 bases had no gene match. This CDR3 contains 13 residues. This chain's CDR3 is CAISPGTGLEAFF. The DNA for the CDR3 is TGTGCCATCAGTCCCGGGACAGGGCTTGAAGCTTTCTTT.

Concerning this clone itself: Other DNA sequences in this specimen translate into the identical CDR3. This chain links TRBV6-5 with TRBJ1-1; tentatively, D is TRBD1 (6 bases). The germline V gene has CDR1 MNHEY and CDR2 SVGAGI. This CDR3 contains 14 residues. The V end was cut by 5 bases, the J end by 3 bases, with 13 bases between. The CDR3 here is CASSKQGRDTEAFF. The CDR3 region has the DNA TGTGCCAGCAGTAAACAGGGACGTGACACTGAAGCTTTCTTT.